The sequence of this TCR beta chain was determined in a study of blood T cell repertoires in COVID-19. At the level of the study: COVID-19 samples from acute and convalescent phases originated in the United States, Italy and Spain. PBMCs, B-cell-depleted T cells, or T cells provided the cDNA or gDNA that made up the material.

Original methodology: Reference gene primer amplification yielded estimated nucleated cell counts. Generated by immunoSEQ multiplex PCR, the TCRdb table keeps only in-frame clones and is missing some. V and J calls and clone size are given by that table; D and trimming were obtained from the DNA. The table has some 150,000 clones, 70% to 90% seen once. This TCR derives from a man in his sixties with active or convalescent COVID-19. The source material was peripheral blood.

This chain's CDR3 is CASRVREGTEAFF. The CDR3 nucleotides read TGTGCCAGTAGGGTGAGGGAGGGCACTGAAGCTTTCTTT. This chain connects TRBV19 to TRBJ1-1; D ambiguous. Between the trimmed V and J ends, which lost 6 bases and 4 bases, there was a span of 12 bases. The CDR3 runs 13 residues. CDR1 LNHDA and CDR2 SQIVND come from the germline V gene (reference sequence).